What follows is one T cell receptor (beta chain) and its context. Its target is unknown. Genomic DNA for TCR beta libraries, around 1.9 micrograms, came from cryopreserved PBMCs. This specimen comes from a study of cytotoxic CD8 clonotypes in ibrutinib-treated CLL. Study background: Specimens for response were gathered following a median around a year of therapy, spanning 6 to 36. Study-wide results and limits: Contraction or stability on treatment was seen for public clonotypes, which were uncommon.

Generated by immunoSEQ multiplex PCR, the TCRdb table keeps only in-frame clones and is missing some. The profile shows more than 200,000 clones, about three quarters of them singletons. CDR1 is MNHEY, CDR2 SVGAGI, per germline. Deletions cut 4 bases from V and 1 base from J, with 10 bases between. CDR3 length equals 14 residues. This clonotype was obtained from a human donor with chronic lymphocytic leukemia. The genes are TRBV6-5 and TRBJ1-1, with a tentative D call TRBD1 (5 bases). The sequencing used PBMCs, collected after 24 months of ibrutinib treatment. Here the CDR3 reads CASSLGLSNTEAFF. Written as DNA, the CDR3 is TGTGCCAGCAGTTTGGGACTCTCGAACACTGAAGCTTTCTTT.